This T cell receptor beta chain emerged from a study of radiation and T cells in renal cell carcinoma. Regarding time point: blood 4 weeks post-SBRT, at nephrectomy. The treatment here: 15 Gy SBRT to primary tumor, nephrectomy 4 weeks later. TCRdb keeps only in-frame clones here, not all; method: immunoSEQ multiplex PCR. The sample records roughly 86,000 clones, 70% to 90% being singletons. Germline assignment: CDR1 MNHEY and CDR2 SMNVEV (reference sequence). The CDR3 has 16 amino acids. Trimming cost V 7 bases and J 7 bases; bases outside gene matches: 14. The chain uses TRBV27 and TRBJ2-1; 9 bases align to TRBD2. Sequences were derived from blood, sampled from a patient whose treatment included radiotherapy and nephrectomy. The sequence derives from a man between 50 and 59 years old with renal cell carcinoma. The CDR3 region has the DNA TGTGCCAGCATAGGCGGCGCGGGGGGGATTAGAAATGAGCAGTTCTTC. Translation: CASIGGAGGIRNEQFF.